This record looks at one TCR beta chain sequence and its context. This clone qualifies as medium-sized (0.01 to 0.1%). Its cognate antigen has yet to be identified. Nothing much larger sits one base from this clone, and base qualities are not available. Receptor libraries were prepared by PCR. The sequencer listed for this sample is Illumina HiSeq 4000. High-throughput sequencing was used to profile the TCR beta-chain CDR3 region of each patient. The paper's data handling went like this. A classifier to discriminate distant-metastatic papillary thyroid cancer patients was built from CDR3 differences across clinicopathological groups. Repertoire diversity was assessed with the Shannon index, and tumor-blood repertoire similarity with the Morisita-Horn index. The public reads were reprocessed in TCRdb via fastp at Q25 and MiXCR, keeping in-frame beta chains. The V and J calls and clone size come from TCRdb's table, not from the authors' own analysis. The sample table shows about 6,000 clones, and over 25% are seen once. The ten largest account for around 20% of the sample.

No patient had received any treatment before thyroid surgery. Using T-cell receptor beta sequencing, the researchers looked back retrospectively at clinical samples from patients, gathered between about 2011 and 2019. This record belongs to a study of metastatic and nonmetastatic thyroid tumors (dated by TCRdb to about 2020). Regarding the complete study: Repertoires from peripheral blood and from tumor or nodule tissue samples of malignant and benign thyroid patients were compared. The research as a whole found: In both blood and tumor samples, TCR beta diversity was reported to be significantly higher in malignant tumors than in benign nodules.

The CDR3 starts with the cysteine, ends with the phenylalanine, and has 15 residues. Of all the DNA, just the CDR3 is kept, 45 bases in frame from base 1. V is pared back by 0 bases and J by 1 base, with 10 bases lying between the germline termini. CDR1 and CDR2, per the germline V gene (reference sequence), are DFQATT and SNEGSKA. The chain is encoded by TRBV20-1 joined to TRBJ1-5; the D gene is not confidently resolved. This TCR came from a female donor with papillary thyroid cancer or a benign thyroid nodule (not recorded which). Some clones in this sample may be carry-over from other donors' samples. The sample comprised adjacent normal tissue. The CDR3 loop reads CSARDHRGSNQPQHF. The DNA reads as follows: TGCAGTGCTAGAGATCACCGGGGAAGCAATCAGCCCCAGCATTTT.